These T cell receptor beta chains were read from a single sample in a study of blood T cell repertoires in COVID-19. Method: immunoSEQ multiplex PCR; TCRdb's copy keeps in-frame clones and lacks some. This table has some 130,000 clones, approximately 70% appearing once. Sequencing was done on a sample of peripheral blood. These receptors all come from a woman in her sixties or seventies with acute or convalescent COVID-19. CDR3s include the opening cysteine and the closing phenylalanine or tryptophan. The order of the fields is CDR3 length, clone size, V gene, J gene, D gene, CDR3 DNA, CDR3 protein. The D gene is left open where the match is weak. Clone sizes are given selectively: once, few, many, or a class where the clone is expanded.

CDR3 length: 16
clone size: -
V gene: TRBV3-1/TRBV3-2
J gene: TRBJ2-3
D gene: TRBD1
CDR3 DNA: TGTGCCAGCAGCCAAGGTGACAGGGGGATCACAGATACGCAGTATTTT
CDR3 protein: CASSQGDRGITDTQYF

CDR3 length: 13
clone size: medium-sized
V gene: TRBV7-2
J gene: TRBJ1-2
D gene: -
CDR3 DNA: TGTGCCAGCAGCCCAGGGAAGGAATATGGCTACACCTTC
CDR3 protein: CASSPGKEYGYTF

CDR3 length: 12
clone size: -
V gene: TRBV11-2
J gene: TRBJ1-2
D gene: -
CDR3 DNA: TGTGCCAGCAGCCCGCACAGTTATGGCTACACCTTC
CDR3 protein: CASSPHSYGYTF

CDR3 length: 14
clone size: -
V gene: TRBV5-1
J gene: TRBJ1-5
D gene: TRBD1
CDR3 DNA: TGCGCCAGCAGCTACTCGACAGGGGTTCAGCCCCAGCATTTT
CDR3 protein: CASSYSTGVQPQHF

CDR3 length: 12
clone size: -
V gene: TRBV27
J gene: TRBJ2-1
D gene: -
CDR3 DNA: TGTGCCACCCTGAGCTCCTACAATGAGCAGTTCTTC
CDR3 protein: CATLSSYNEQFF

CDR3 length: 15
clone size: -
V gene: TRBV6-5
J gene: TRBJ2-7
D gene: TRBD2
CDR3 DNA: TGTGCCAGCAGTTCCGCTAGCGGGAGGGCCGACGAGCAGTACTTC
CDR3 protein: CASSSASGRADEQYF

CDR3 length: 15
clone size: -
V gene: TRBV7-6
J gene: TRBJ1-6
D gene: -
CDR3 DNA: TGTGCCAGCAGCCCAAGGGAGATCCGTTCTTCACCCCTCCACTTT
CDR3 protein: CASSPREIRSSPLHF

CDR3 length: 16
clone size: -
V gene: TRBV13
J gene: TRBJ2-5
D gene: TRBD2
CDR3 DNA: TGTGCCAGCAGCTCGAGGGCGGGAGGCGATCAAGAGACCCAGTACTTC
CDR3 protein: CASSSRAGGDQETQYF

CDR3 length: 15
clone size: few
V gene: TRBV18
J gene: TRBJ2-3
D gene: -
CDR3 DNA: TGTGCCAGCTCACCCCCTTGGGGGGTTGAAGATACGCAGTATTTT
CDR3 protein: CASSPPWGVEDTQYF

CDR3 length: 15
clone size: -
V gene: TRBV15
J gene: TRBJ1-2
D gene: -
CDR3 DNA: TGTGCCACCAGCAGCGTATTTCCAGCTAACTATGGCTACACCTTC
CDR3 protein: CATSSVFPANYGYTF

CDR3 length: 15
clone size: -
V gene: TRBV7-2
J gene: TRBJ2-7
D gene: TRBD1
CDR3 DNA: TGTGCCAGCAGCTTGGGGACAGGGAAGGGCCACGAGCAGTACTTC
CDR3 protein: CASSLGTGKGHEQYF

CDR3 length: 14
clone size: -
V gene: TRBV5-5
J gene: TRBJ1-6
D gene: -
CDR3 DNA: TGTGCCAGCAGCTTTTCAGGAGGTGGGTCACCCCTCCACTTT
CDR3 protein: CASSFSGGGSPLHF

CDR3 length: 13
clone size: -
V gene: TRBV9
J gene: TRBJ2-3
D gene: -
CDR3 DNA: TGTGCCAGCAGCGTAACTAGCACAGATACGCAGTATTTT
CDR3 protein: CASSVTSTDTQYF

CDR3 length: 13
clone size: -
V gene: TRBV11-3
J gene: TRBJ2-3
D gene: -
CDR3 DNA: TGTGCCAGCAGCTATGAGGGCCGGGATACGCAGTATTTT
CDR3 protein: CASSYEGRDTQYF

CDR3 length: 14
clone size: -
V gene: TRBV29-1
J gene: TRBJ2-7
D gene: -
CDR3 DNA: TGCAGCGTTGAAGATCCGGTAACCAACTACGAGCAGTACTTC
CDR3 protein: CSVEDPVTNYEQYF

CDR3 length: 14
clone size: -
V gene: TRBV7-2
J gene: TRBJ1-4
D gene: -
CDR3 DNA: TGTGCCAGCAGCCCCCGGACAGATGGTGAAAAACTGTTTTTT
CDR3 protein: CASSPRTDGEKLFF

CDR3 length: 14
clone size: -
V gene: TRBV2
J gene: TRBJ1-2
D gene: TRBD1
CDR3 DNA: TGTGCCAGCATGGACAGGGACCGACGCGGTGGCTACACCTTC
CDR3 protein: CASMDRDRRGGYTF

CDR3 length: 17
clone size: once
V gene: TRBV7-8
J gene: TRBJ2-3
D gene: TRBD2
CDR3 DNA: TGTGCCAGCAGCTTAGACAACGGGGGGAGCAGCACAGATACGCAGTATTTT
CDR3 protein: CASSLDNGGSSTDTQYF

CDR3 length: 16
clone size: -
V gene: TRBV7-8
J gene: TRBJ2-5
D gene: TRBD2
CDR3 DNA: TGTGCCAGCAGCTTAGACCCCGGGACTACCCAAGAGACCCAGTACTTC
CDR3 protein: CASSLDPGTTQETQYF

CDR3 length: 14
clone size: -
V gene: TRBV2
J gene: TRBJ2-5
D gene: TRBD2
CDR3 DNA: TGTGCCAGCAGGTCCGGACTAGCGGGAAAACCCCAGTACTTC
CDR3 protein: CASRSGLAGKPQYF